The clone carrying this T cell receptor (beta chain) is medium-sized by share. This specimen belongs to a study of regulatory T cells in long-lasting Graves disease. This sample's time point: newly diagnosed GD, antithyroid drugs for less than 3 months. Isolated PBMC RNA provided the starting material for the TCR library. The CDR3 has 16 amino acids. Trimming took 2 bases from V and 8 from J, leaving 23 bases between them. CDR1 is DFQATT, CDR2 SNEGSKA, per germline (reference sequence). CDR3-region Arm-PCR and iRepertoire HTBI primers produced the TCR beta libraries. TCRdb reprocessed the multiplex PCR reads with MiXCR, giving one entry per CDR3 protein. In the table there are 410,000 or so distinct CDR3 sequences, more than 12% of which are singletons. A further study also used this sample, focusing on T cells in Graves' hyperthyroidism and ophthalmopathy.

This receptor was identified in a woman in her twenties or thirties with Graves disease. The J gene is TRBJ2-3, the V gene TRBV20-1; D possibly uses TRBD1 or TRBD2 (5 bases each). The material sequenced was peripheral blood mononuclear cells (PBMCs), taken at new diagnosis, from a patient treated with antithyroid drugs. The CDR3 loop is CSARLHRDQLVGTQYF. The CDR3 DNA is TGCAGTGCTAGATTGCACCGGGACCAGCTGGTCGGTACGCAGTATTTT.